A single sample is the source of the 22 T cell receptor beta chains below, sequenced in a study of blood T cells in healthy people across ages. The authors ran a second PCR of roughly 7 to 11 cycles using a sample-barcoded 5' primer and a J-beta primer mix. TCRdb ran MiXCR on the 5' RACE reads and lists one entry per CDR3 protein. Counted here are 1 million or so distinct CDR3 sequences, more than 35% occurring once; the ten biggest clones make up around 18%. Sequenced sample: blood. These receptors all stem from an older woman in good health.

The rearrangement joins TRBV7-9 to TRBJ2-3; TRBD1 is a possible D gene (5 bases). V shed 5 bases and J shed 2 bases, with 8 bases lying between them. CDR3 size: 13 residues. The germline V gene encodes CDR1 SEHNR and CDR2 FQNEAQ (reference sequence). The CDR3 DNA sequence: TGTGCCAGCAGCCAGACAGTCACAGATACGCAGTATTTT. Its translation is CASSQTVTDTQYF.

This clonotype appeared a few times. The chain's CDR3 is CATSDSGGRGIQDTQYF. For the CDR3, the DNA is TGTGCCACCAGTGATTCAGGCGGGAGGGGGATTCAAGATACGCAGTATTTT. The chain combines TRBV24-1 with TRBJ2-3; TRBD2 aligns across 9 bases. Germline lookup yields CDR1 KGHDR and CDR2 SFDVKD. The CDR3 is made up of 17 amino acids. V trimming: 2 bases; J trimming: 5 bases; junction bases outside the gene matches: 10.

This rearrangement joins TRBV10-3 to TRBJ1-6; a possible D gene is TRBD1 (6 bases). CDR3 size: 13 residues. Germline CDR1 reads ENHRY; CDR2 reads SYGVKD. V was pared by 6 bases and J by 9 bases, with 12 bases between. DNA for the CDR3: TGTGCCATCAGCTCAGGGGACGGTTCACCCCTCCACTTT. As protein: CAISSGDGSPLHF.

This clonotype occurred a few times. The chain recombines TRBV9 with TRBJ2-7; unclear D gene. This CDR3 has 13 amino acids. The V end lost 0 bases, the J end lost 2 bases, and 6 bases lay between the germline ends. The germline V gene encodes CDR1 SGDLS and CDR2 YYNGEE. The CDR3 DNA reads TGTGCCAGCAGCGTAGGAACAACCTACGAGCAGTACTTC. It specifies CASSVGTTYEQYF.

Only one count was recorded for this clonotype. The gene calls are TRBV14 and TRBJ1-5; D unclear. Germline CDR1 is SGHDN and CDR2 is FVKESK. Between the trimmed V and J ends, which lost 4 bases and 9 bases, there was a span of 10 bases. The CDR3 covers 12 residues. The CDR3 is CASSLMGGPQHF. The CDR3 DNA reads TGTGCCAGCAGCCTCATGGGTGGGCCCCAGCATTTT.

The genes are TRBV6-1 and TRBJ2-7; D possibly uses TRBD1 or TRBD2 (5 bases each). The CDR3 is 13 amino acids. V lost 4 bases and J 3 bases, leaving 10 bases between the germline ends. Germline V gene sequence: CDR1 MNHNS, CDR2 SASEGT. The CDR3 bases are TGTGCCAGCAGTGGGGGGACGGTCTACGAGCAGTACTTC. Translation: CASSGGTVYEQYF.

The chain uses TRBV20-1 and TRBJ2-7; 8 positions agree with TRBD2. The germline gives CDR1 DFQATT, CDR2 SNEGSKA (reference sequence). The junction had 12 bases not matched to a gene; V was cut back by 7 bases and J by 7 bases. The CDR3 spans 13 residues. The chain's CDR3 is CSVIPGLVNEQYF. The CDR3 nucleotides read TGCAGTGTTATACCGGGACTAGTCAATGAGCAGTACTTC.

The rearrangement links TRBV20-1 to TRBJ2-3; 8 positions agree with TRBD1. Germline CDR1 reads DFQATT; CDR2 reads SNEGSKA (reference sequence). The V and J ends lost 3 bases and 4 bases, in that order; junction bases with no gene match: 6. This CDR3 is 14 amino acids long. This chain's CDR3 is CSASDRGVPDTQYF. The CDR3 DNA is TGCAGTGCTAGCGACAGGGGAGTTCCAGATACGCAGTATTTT.

A few counts support this clonotype. The V gene is TRBV7-2, the J gene TRBJ2-1; no clear D gene. Trimming removed 5 bases from V and 8 bases from J, with 13 bases in between. Germline V gene data show CDR1 as SGHTA and CDR2 as FQGNSA. The CDR3 is 13 residues long. CDR3 amino acids: CASSITYLDEQFF. CDR3 coding DNA: TGTGCCAGCAGCATAACGTACCTGGATGAGCAGTTCTTC.

The table lists this clonotype with many counts. V is TRBV7-7 and J is TRBJ2-5, with TRBD1 as a possible D gene (6 bases). The CDR3 is 14 amino acids. V shed 5 bases and J shed 2 bases, with 12 bases lying between them. The germline gives CDR1 SSHAT, CDR2 FNYEAQ (reference sequence). The CDR3 nucleotides are TGTGCCAGCAGCCCCGGGACACAACAAGAGACCCAGTACTTC. This sequence encodes CASSPGTQQETQYF.

This clonotype was counted only a few times. V is TRBV6-5 and J is TRBJ2-1; 7 nucleotides line up with TRBD1. Germline CDR1 is MNHEY and CDR2 is SVGAGI. This CDR3 region has 16 residues. V gave up 2 bases and J gave up 4 bases; unmatched junction bases: 8. The CDR3 DNA sequence: TGTGCCAGCAGTTACCAGGGGGACAAACCGTACAATGAGCAGTTCTTC. This encodes CASSYQGDKPYNEQFF.

The chain couples TRBV27 to TRBJ2-3; no clear D gene. The germline gives CDR1 MNHEY, CDR2 SMNVEV (reference sequence). The CDR3 is made up of 13 amino acids. The V end was cut by 6 bases, the J end by 4 bases, with 11 bases between. The DNA of the CDR3 is TGTGCCAGCAGCCAGAAGAGAGCAGATACGCAGTATTTT. Amino acid sequence: CASSQKRADTQYF.

This clonotype was seen more than once but under ten times. The V call is TRBV20-1, the J call TRBJ2-3; 10 bases fit TRBD2. Trimming removed 3 bases from V and 6 bases from J; junction bases left unmatched: 6. This CDR3 has 14 amino acids. Germline CDR1 DFQATT, CDR2 SNEGSKA (reference sequence). The CDR3 DNA sequence: TGCAGTGCTAGTAGCGGGAGGTTGACGGATACGCAGTATTTT. Its protein is CSASSGRLTDTQYF.

The chain joins TRBV6-2 or TRBV6-3 to TRBJ2-7; tentatively, D is TRBD1 (5 bases). Trimming took 6 bases from V and 2 from J, leaving 8 bases between them. This CDR3 comprises 12 residues. Germline V CDR1 and CDR2: MNHEY, SVGEGT. For the CDR3, the DNA is TGTGCCAGCAGGGACAATCCCTACGAGCAGTACTTC. Encoded protein: CASRDNPYEQYF.

This clonotype has a handful of counts. The genes are TRBV9 and TRBJ2-7, with D perhaps matching TRBD1 (5 bases). The CDR3 is 14 residues long. V was clipped by 0 bases and J by 1 base, with 8 bases between them. The V gene's germline CDR1 is SGDLS and CDR2 YYNGEE. Written as DNA, the CDR3 is TGTGCCAGCAGCGTAGAGGCAGGGTCCTACGAGCAGTACTTC. Translated: CASSVEAGSYEQYF.

The CDR3 bases are TGTGCCAGCAGTTACCAGGACAGACTCACCGAAGCTTTCTTT. This translates into CASSYQDRLTEAFF. The V and J genes are TRBV27 and TRBJ1-1, with a tentative D call TRBD1 (6 bases). Trimming left V 4 bases short and J 8 bases short, with 17 bases between. The CDR3 totals 14 residues. Germline CDR1 is MNHEY and CDR2 is SMNVEV (reference sequence).

V is TRBV6-6 and J is TRBJ1-6; TRBD1 might be the D (5 bases). Per germline, CDR1 MNHNY and CDR2 SVGAGI (reference sequence). The germline V and J ends were trimmed by 8 bases and 5 bases, with 16 bases remaining between them. The CDR3 consists of 15 residues. The CDR3 is CASVRSGGNNSPLHF. The CDR3 DNA is TGTGCCAGCGTCCGTAGTGGGGGGAATAATTCACCCCTCCACTTT.

This clonotype was recorded many times. The genes are TRBV29-1 and TRBJ1-2, with no clear D. The germline V gene encodes CDR1 SQVTM and CDR2 ANQGSEA. This CDR3 is built from 12 residues. V lost 4 bases, J lost 9 bases, and 15 bases lay in between. The CDR3 is CSVGRSGKSYTF. CDR3 coding DNA: TGCAGCGTTGGCCGGAGCGGCAAGAGCTACACCTTC.

This clonotype was detected a few times. V gene TRBV4-1 combines with J gene TRBJ2-7; 13 positions match TRBD2. Per germline, CDR1 MGHRA and CDR2 YSYEKL. This CDR3 has 14 residues. Trimming removed 7 bases from V and 5 bases from J; junction bases left unmatched: 5. The CDR3 sequence is CASTELAGGHEQYF. CDR3 bases: TGCGCCAGCACCGAACTAGCGGGAGGGCACGAGCAGTACTTC.

The V call is TRBV7-9, the J call TRBJ2-1, with D possibly TRBD2 on 6 matching bases. The V end lost 4 bases, the J end lost 3 bases, and 13 bases lay between the germline ends. This CDR3 contains 15 residues. Germline loops: CDR1 SEHNR, CDR2 FQNEAQ (reference sequence). CDR3 DNA: TGTGCCAGCAGCTACCCGGGGGAGAACTACAATGAGCAGTTCTTC. It encodes CASSYPGENYNEQFF. The full variable domain, in which reference TRBV7-9 and TRBJ2-1 provide the parts outside the CDR3, is DTGVSQNPRHKITKRGQNVTFRCDPISEHNRLYWYRQTLGQGPEFLTYFQNEAQLEKSRLLSDRFSAERPKGSFSTLEIQRTEQGDSAMYLCASSYPGENYNEQFFGPGTRLTVL.

V and J are TRBV9 and TRBJ2-3; the D gene is possibly TRBD2 (6 bases). V was pared by 4 bases and J by 6 bases, with 24 bases between. Germline values: CDR1 SGDLS, CDR2 YYNGEE. The CDR3 length is 17 residues. The CDR3 sequence is CASSFFPGTAAKDTQYF. CDR3 nucleotides: TGTGCCAGCAGCTTCTTCCCCGGGACTGCGGCTAAGGATACGCAGTATTTT.

This clonotype was observed a few times. The rearrangement joins TRBV29-1 to TRBJ2-7; a possible D gene is TRBD2 (6 bases). This CDR3 spans 12 amino acids. Deletions cut 3 bases from V and 5 bases from J, with 11 bases between. Germline CDR1 SQVTM, CDR2 ANQGSEA. The chain's CDR3 is CSVDVGSHEQYF. CDR3 DNA: TGCAGCGTTGATGTCGGGAGCCACGAGCAGTACTTC.